This T cell receptor beta chain was sequenced for a study of beta chain features in type 1 diabetes. Study-level findings and limits: The VDJ junctions of type 1 diabetes patients carried fewer insertions and more deletions. Among patients with Type 1 diabetes, TCRB CDR3s were moderately but significantly shorter in every one of the four CD4+ subsets. Sampled from patients, naive, central memory and Treg TCRB repertoires appeared more similar than those sampled from healthy donors.

The trim removed 2 bases at V and 5 bases at J, leaving 9 bases unmatched. CDR3 length: 16 residues. Germline CDR1 KGHSH, CDR2 LQKENI. The authors reverse transcribed all of the isolated RNA, so sequencing captured expressed TCRB transcripts. Profiled with immunoSEQ multiplex PCR; TCRdb holds only in-frame clones, not every one. The sample includes roughly 160,000 clones, approximately 8.4% seen only once; the top ten take under 0.6%. Of note for this clone: Its antigen is undetermined.

The rearrangement joins TRBV18 to TRBJ2-7; 10 nucleotides line up with TRBD1. The clonotype was recovered from a man aged 18-30 years with type 1 diabetes. Sequenced: central memory CD4+ T cells from blood. DNA of the CDR3: TGTGCCAGCTCACCAGAGATTGGGGACAGGGGCCACGAGCAGTACTTC. Protein product: CASSPEIGDRGHEQYF.